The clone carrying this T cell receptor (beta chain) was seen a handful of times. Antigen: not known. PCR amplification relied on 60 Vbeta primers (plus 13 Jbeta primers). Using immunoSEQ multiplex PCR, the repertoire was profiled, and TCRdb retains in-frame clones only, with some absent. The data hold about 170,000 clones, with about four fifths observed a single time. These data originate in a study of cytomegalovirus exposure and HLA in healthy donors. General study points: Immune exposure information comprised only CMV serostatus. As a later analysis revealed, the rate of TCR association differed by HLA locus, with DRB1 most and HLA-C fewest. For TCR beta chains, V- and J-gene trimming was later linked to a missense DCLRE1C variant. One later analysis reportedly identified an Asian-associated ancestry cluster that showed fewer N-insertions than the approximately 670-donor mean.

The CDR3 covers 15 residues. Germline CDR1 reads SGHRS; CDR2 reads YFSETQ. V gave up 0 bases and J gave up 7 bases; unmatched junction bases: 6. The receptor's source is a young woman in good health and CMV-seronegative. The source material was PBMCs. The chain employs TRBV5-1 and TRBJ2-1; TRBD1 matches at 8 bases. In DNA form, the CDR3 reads TGCGCCAGCAGCTTGGCCCCGGACAGGGCTAATGAGCAGTTCTTC. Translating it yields CASSLAPDRANEQFF.